Here is one TCR beta chain with its context. The germline V and J ends were trimmed by 1 base and 4 bases, with 7 bases remaining between them. This CDR3 region has 14 residues. Germline assignment: CDR1 MGHRA and CDR2 YSYEKL. This sample is part of a study of blood T cell repertoires in COVID-19. The wider study: Sources were T cells, B-cell-depleted T cells, or PBMCs; the material itself was cDNA or gDNA.

Authors' processing steps: Cell counts per sample came from amplifying reference gene primers. Sequencing was performed with immunoSEQ multiplex PCR; in TCRdb, only in-frame clones are kept and a portion is missing. The DNA was the basis for D and trimming; V, J and clone size are from that table. The sample contains over 150,000 clones, roughly 80% of which appear only once. The sequence derives from a human donor in a cohort sampled during active COVID-19. The sequenced sample consisted of peripheral blood. The chain combines TRBV4-1 with TRBJ2-2; D not certain. The CDR3 region has the DNA TGCGCCAGCAGCCAAGGTTCCTCCACCGGGGAGCTGTTTTTT. Its translation is CASSQGSSTGELFF.